The TCR beta chain under discussion was sequenced for a study of identical twins. Study-level findings and limits: Cord blood's abundant beta clonotypes had fewer insertions, unlike memory repertoires.

There are many counts of this clonotype. The antigen remains undetermined. This CDR3 comprises 16 residues. CDR1 DFQATT and CDR2 SNEGSKA come from the germline V gene (reference sequence). V dropped 6 bases and J dropped 2; count of bases not matched to a gene: 9. TCRdb independently ran MiXCR on the 5' RACE reads; one entry per CDR3 protein. The sample records about 690,000 distinct CDR3 sequences, 5.5% to 6.5% being singletons. The sequencing input was naive T cells sorted from blood. The genes are TRBV20-1 and TRBJ2-5; 13 bases map to TRBD2. This clonotype originated in a man aged 18-30 years in good health. The CDR3 here is CSAPPGGLAGQETQYF. Here the CDR3 DNA reads TGCAGTGCCCCTCCCGGGGGACTAGCGGGACAAGAGACCCAGTACTTC.